This T cell receptor (beta chain) is from a study of T cell repertoires in cytomegalovirus infection. Germline-derived CDR1 and CDR2 are SNHLY and FYNNEI. The CDR3 is 15 residues long. V lost 7 bases to trimming and J lost 0 bases, with 16 bases between them. TCRdb reprocessed the reads with MiXCR, giving one entry per CDR3 protein. The table lists 400,000 or so distinct CDR3 sequences, 15% to 20% of them singletons. Overall study results and limits: Cumulated frequencies of public TCR beta families served to identify carriers of CMV plus the relevant HLA. The ex vivo response showed dominance by HLA-C-restricted CMV-specific TCR beta clonotypes.

As concerns this clonotype: Its antigen is unknown.

The sequence was obtained from a human donor in good health (CMV status not recorded). Some clones in this sample may be carry-over from other donors' samples. The sample comprised PBMCs. The chain links TRBV2 to TRBJ2-7; TRBD1 is a possible D gene (5 bases). CDR3 in DNA: TGTGCCAGCACGTTGAGCCCGGACACCTCCTACGAGCAGTACTTC. This translates into CASTLSPDTSYEQYF.